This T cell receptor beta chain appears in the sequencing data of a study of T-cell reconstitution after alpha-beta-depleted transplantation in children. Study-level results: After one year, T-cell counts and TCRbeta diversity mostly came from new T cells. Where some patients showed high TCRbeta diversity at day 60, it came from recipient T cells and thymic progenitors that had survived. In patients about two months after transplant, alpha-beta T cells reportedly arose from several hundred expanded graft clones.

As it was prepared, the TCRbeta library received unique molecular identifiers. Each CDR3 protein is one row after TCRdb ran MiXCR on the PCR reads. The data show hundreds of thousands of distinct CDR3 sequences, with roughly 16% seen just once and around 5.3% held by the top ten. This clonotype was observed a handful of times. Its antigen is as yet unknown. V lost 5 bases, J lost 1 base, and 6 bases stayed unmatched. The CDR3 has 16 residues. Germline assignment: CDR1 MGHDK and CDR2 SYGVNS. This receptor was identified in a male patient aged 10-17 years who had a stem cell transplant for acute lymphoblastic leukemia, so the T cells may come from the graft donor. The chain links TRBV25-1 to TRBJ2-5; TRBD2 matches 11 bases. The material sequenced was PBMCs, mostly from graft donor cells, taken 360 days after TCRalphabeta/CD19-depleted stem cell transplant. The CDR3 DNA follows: TGTGCCAGCAGTCAACGACTAGCGGGATTCCAAGAGACCCAGTACTTC. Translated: CASSQRLAGFQETQYF.